This is a list of T cell receptor beta chains from one sample in a study of shared clonotypes between healthy human individuals. Measured with immunoSEQ multiplex PCR; TCRdb has only the in-frame clones, and not every one. The sample includes millions of clones, about 92% of them seen just once. Sequenced sample: naive CD4+ T cells from PBMCs. The receptors originated from a man aged 18 to 30 in good health. Some clones in this sample may be carry-over from other donors' samples. Each CDR3 is given with its conserved first and last residue. Fields, in order: CDR3 length, J gene, D gene, clone size, V gene, CDR3 DNA, CDR3 protein. A D gene is named only where the DNA matches it firmly. Clone size appears in some rows only: once, few, many, or a class for an expanded clone.

len: 15
j_gene: TRBJ2-7
d_gene: -
abundance: -
v_gene: TRBV6-6
CDR3nt: TGTGCCAGCAGTTACTCGAGCCCCAAGATCACGGAGCAGTACTTC
CDR3aa: CASSYSSPKITEQYF

len: 14
j_gene: TRBJ1-1
d_gene: -
abundance: -
v_gene: TRBV10-3
CDR3nt: TGTGCCATCCGCGATGGGGCAGCGAACACTGAAGCTTTCTTT
CDR3aa: CAIRDGAANTEAFF

len: 17
j_gene: TRBJ2-3
d_gene: TRBD2
abundance: -
v_gene: TRBV7-2
CDR3nt: TGTGCCAGCAGCCTTGGACTAGCGGGAGGGAGGACAGATACGCAGTATTTT
CDR3aa: CASSLGLAGGRTDTQYF

len: 13
j_gene: TRBJ1-2
d_gene: -
abundance: -
v_gene: TRBV28
CDR3nt: TGTGCCAGCAGTACCACAGGTAGTGGTGGCTACACCTTC
CDR3aa: CASSTTGSGGYTF

len: 15
j_gene: TRBJ1-1
d_gene: TRBD1
abundance: -
v_gene: TRBV27
CDR3nt: TGTGCCAGCAGTTTAGAGGACAGGGGACGAACTGAAGCTTTCTTT
CDR3aa: CASSLEDRGRTEAFF

len: 14
j_gene: TRBJ2-7
d_gene: TRBD1
abundance: -
v_gene: TRBV5-1
CDR3nt: TGCGCCAGCAGCCGAGGGACAGGGAGGTACGAGCAGTACTTC
CDR3aa: CASSRGTGRYEQYF

len: 12
j_gene: TRBJ1-2
d_gene: TRBD1
abundance: -
v_gene: TRBV11-1
CDR3nt: TGTGCCAGCAGCCAGGACAGGAAAGGCTACACCTTC
CDR3aa: CASSQDRKGYTF

len: 15
j_gene: TRBJ2-1
d_gene: TRBD2
abundance: -
v_gene: TRBV5-1
CDR3nt: TGCGCCAGCTACGGGGGGCGGGGGGAATACAATGAGCAGTTCTTC
CDR3aa: CASYGGRGEYNEQFF

len: 13
j_gene: TRBJ2-1
d_gene: -
abundance: once
v_gene: TRBV5-4
CDR3nt: TGTGCCAGCAGCTTGGAAGTGTACAATGAGCAGTTCTTC
CDR3aa: CASSLEVYNEQFF

len: 13
j_gene: TRBJ1-1
d_gene: -
abundance: -
v_gene: TRBV5-5
CDR3nt: TGTGCCAGCAGCTCGGATGCCCACACTGAAGCTTTCTTT
CDR3aa: CASSSDAHTEAFF